The next 9 T cell receptor beta chains were all read from a single sample in a study of patients and donors after allogeneic stem cell transplantation. In TCRdb, the RT-PCR reads were re-called with MiXCR into one record per CDR3 protein. The repertoire holds fewer than 200,000 distinct CDR3 sequences, with 30% as singletons. The sample taken for sequencing was blood, either unsorted or a sorted T cell fraction (not recorded which). These TCRs come from a human donor who was either an allogeneic HSCT recipient or a stem cell or donor lymphocyte infusion donor (not recorded which). It is not recorded whose cells these are; they may come from a transplant donor.

The V and J genes are TRBV6-5 and TRBJ2-2; D is possibly TRBD1 (5 bases). Looked up from germline, CDR1 is MNHEY and CDR2 is SVGAGI. The V end lost 2 bases, the J end lost 7 bases, and 8 bases lay between the germline ends. There are 13 residues in the CDR3. For the CDR3, the DNA is TGTGCCAGCAGTTACCAAGGGGTCGGGGAGCTGTTTTTT. Its protein product is CASSYQGVGELFF.

This clonotype has a handful of counts. The chain couples TRBV6-2 or TRBV6-3 to TRBJ2-1; the match to TRBD2 covers 10 bases. The junction had 10 bases not matched to a gene; V was cut back by 4 bases and J by 10 bases. Germline-derived CDR1 and CDR2 are MNHEY and SVGEGT. The CDR3 is 15 residues long. This chain's CDR3 is CASSFNRLAGNEQFF. As DNA, the CDR3 is TGTGCCAGCAGTTTCAACCGACTAGCGGGCAACGAGCAGTTCTTC.

The gene calls are TRBV10-3 and TRBJ2-3; D remains ambiguous. The CDR3 consists of 12 residues. V lost 8 bases and J lost 4, with 10 bases in between. Looked up from germline, CDR1 is ENHRY and CDR2 is SYGVKD. This chain's CDR3 is CAIALGSDTQYF. CDR3 sequence (DNA): TGTGCCATCGCCTTAGGATCAGATACGCAGTATTTT.

CDR3 DNA sequence: TGCAGTGCTTGCCTATGGACTAGCGGGGACAATGAGCAGTTCTTC. Protein: CSACLWTSGDNEQFF. This sequence joins TRBV20-1 and TRBJ2-1; 12 nucleotides align to TRBD2. Unmatched junction bases numbered 7, after V lost 5 bases and J lost 5 bases. The CDR3 has 15 residues. The germline V gene has CDR1 DFQATT and CDR2 SNEGSKA (reference sequence).

In its sample, this clonotype was seen a few times. This chain connects TRBV7-6 to TRBJ2-4, with D perhaps TRBD1 (6 bases). V was trimmed by 1 base and J by 5 bases, leaving 15 bases between them. CDR1 SGHVS and CDR2 FNYEAQ come from the germline V gene. The CDR3 has 16 amino acids. The CDR3 DNA sequence: TGTGCCAGCAGCTTAGACATCGGACAGTTCCAAAACATTCAGTACTTC. Encoded protein: CASSLDIGQFQNIQYF.

This clonotype has a count of ten or more. V is TRBV20-1 and J is TRBJ1-3; D is ambiguous. This CDR3 is built from 14 residues. CDR1 and CDR2 (germline): DFQATT, SNEGSKA (reference sequence). Between the trimmed V and J ends, which lost 2 bases and 0 bases, there was a span of 8 bases. CDR3: CSARPGTSGNTIYF. For the CDR3, the DNA is TGCAGTGCTAGACCCGGTACCTCTGGAAACACCATATATTTT.

The rearrangement joins TRBV3-1 to TRBJ2-4; 8 positions agree with TRBD1. After removal of 4 bases from V and 8 bases from J, the junction contained 7 bases not matched to a gene. This CDR3 is built from 14 residues. CDR1 is LGHDT and CDR2 is YNNKEL in the germline V gene (reference sequence). Here the CDR3 DNA reads TGTGCCAGCAGCCTCGGGACAGGAGGGTACATTCAGTACTTC. This codes for CASSLGTGGYIQYF.

This clonotype was seen more than once but under ten times. The chain carries TRBV27 and TRBJ2-2; D not resolved. V was pared by 2 bases and J by 2 bases, with 6 bases between. CDR3 length equals 14 residues. Germline CDR1 and CDR2: MNHEY and SMNVEV (reference sequence). The CDR3 sequence: CASSLLHNTGELFF. CDR3 sequence (DNA): TGTGCCAGCAGTTTACTCCATAACACCGGGGAGCTGTTTTTT.

This chain uses TRBV6-2 or TRBV6-3 with TRBJ2-3; D gene unclear. The ends were cut back, 2 bases at V and 1 base at J, with 13 bases in the middle. The CDR3 spans 16 residues. Germline lookup yields CDR1 MNHEY and CDR2 SVGEGT. The CDR3 spells CASSYGSSQRTDTQYF. The CDR3 region has the DNA TGTGCCAGCAGTTACGGGTCCTCCCAGCGCACAGATACGCAGTATTTT.